The rows below give T cell receptor beta chains drawn from one sample of a study of blood T cells in healthy people across ages. MiXCR, applied by TCRdb to the 5' RACE reads, yields one record per CDR3 protein. The data show about 730,000 distinct CDR3 sequences, roughly 41% seen once. Specimen: blood. The receptor source for this set is a woman aged 55-69 years in good health. CDR3s include the opening cysteine and the closing phenylalanine or tryptophan. The D gene is left open where the match is weak. Some rows have no size entry. The others give once, few or many, or a class for an expanded clone.

D | size | J | V | DNA | CDR3
NA | NA | TRBJ1-4 | TRBV7-2 | TGTGCCAGCAGCTCTACAAGCGATTTTAATGAAAAACTGTTTTTT | CASSSTSDFNEKLFF
NA | NA | TRBJ2-7 | TRBV28 | TGTGCCAGCAGTTTTTACTCCCCGGAGCTTAATTCCTACGAGCAGTACTTC | CASSFYSPELNSYEQYF
NA | NA | TRBJ1-1 | TRBV5-1 | TGCGCCAGCAGCTTTTCCCCAGGGCGAACCGTAAACACTGAAGCTTTCTTT | CASSFSPGRTVNTEAFF
NA | NA | TRBJ2-7 | TRBV10-3 | TGTGCCATCAGTGACTCGGACCCGCCCTACGAGCAGTACTTC | CAISDSDPPYEQYF
TRBD1 | many | TRBJ2-5 | TRBV29-1 | TGCAGCGTTGAAGATTACAAGGGACAGTTGGAGACCCAGTACTTC | CSVEDYKGQLETQYF
NA | once | TRBJ2-5 | TRBV12-3/TRBV12-4 | TGTGCCAGCAGTTTAGTACGGAGGCAAGAGACCCAGTACTTC | CASSLVRRQETQYF
NA | once | TRBJ1-4 | TRBV19 | TGTGCCAGTACTTATTCGACAGGAGATAATGAAAAACTGTTTTTT | CASTYSTGDNEKLFF
NA | once | TRBJ2-5 | TRBV21-1 | TGTGCCAGCAAACCTACCTTGGACAGGGGGAAGGAGACCCAGTACTTC | CASKPTLDRGKETQYF
TRBD2 | NA | TRBJ2-3 | TRBV20-1 | TGCAGTGCTAGGCCTAGCGGGGAAGAGACGCAGTATTTT | CSARPSGEETQYF
NA | NA | TRBJ2-1 | TRBV29-1 | TGCAGCGTTGTAGTAGGGGTCGCCCAAGGGGAGCAGTTCTTC | CSVVVGVAQGEQFF
NA | NA | TRBJ1-2 | TRBV27 | TGTGCCAGCAGTCCCTCTTATGACTATGGCTACACCTTC | CASSPSYDYGYTF
NA | NA | TRBJ2-7 | TRBV25-1 | TGTGCCAGCAGTGATACTAGAACAAGTCCCTACGAGCAGTACTTC | CASSDTRTSPYEQYF
TRBD2 | few | TRBJ2-5 | TRBV3-1 | TGTGCCAGCAGCCCCCTTATGGGGACTAGCGGGGGGGCCTTGGAGACCCAGTACTTC | CASSPLMGTSGGALETQYF
NA | NA | TRBJ2-3 | TRBV12-3/TRBV12-4 | TGTGCCAGCAGTATAGGGGGGTCAGATGCGCAGTATTTT | CASSIGGSDAQYF
NA | few | TRBJ1-1 | TRBV2 | TGTGCCAGCAGTGAAGGGTCAGGGCTTGCTGAAGCTTTCTTT | CASSEGSGLAEAFF
TRBD2 | NA | TRBJ2-7 | TRBV7-2 | TGTGCCAGCAAGCAGATCGGGGCGGGAGGTCAGGCAGAGCAGTACTTC | CASKQIGAGGQAEQYF